Each of the 26 T cell receptor beta chains below was sequenced from the same sample in a study of blood T cell repertoires in COVID-19. Data came from immunoSEQ multiplex PCR; TCRdb stores just in-frame clones and leaves some out. The sample has a few hundred thousand clones, around nine tenths seen once. Source material: peripheral blood. All receptors derive from a woman in her 70s with active or convalescent COVID-19.

The chain has TRBV6-6 and TRBJ2-2; 14 positions agree with TRBD2. The CDR3 spans 19 residues. Germline V CDR1 and CDR2: MNHNY, SVGAGI (reference sequence). V dropped 6 bases and J dropped 1; count of bases not matched to a gene: 10. The DNA of the CDR3 is TGTGCCAGCAGCCGACTAGCGGGGGGGCTTACTCAGAACACCGGGGAGCTGTTTTTT. Its protein product is CASSRLAGGLTQNTGELFF.

J is TRBJ1-5 and V is TRBV6-2 or TRBV6-3, with 7 bases identical to TRBD1. The CDR3 is 12 residues long. Trimming at V came to 5 bases and at J to 15 bases, leaving 10 bases not matched to a gene. The V gene's germline CDR1 is MNHEY and CDR2 SVGEGT. For the CDR3, the DNA is TGTGCCAGCAGTCCCTCGGACAGGCGGATGCATTTT. Encoded protein: CASSPSDRRMHF.

The gene calls are TRBV6-5 and TRBJ1-4, with 8 bases identical to TRBD1. The ends lost 5 bases at V and 4 bases at J; junction bases unmatched: 6. Germline values: CDR1 MNHEY, CDR2 SVGAGI. The CDR3 runs to 15 residues. In DNA form, the CDR3 reads TGTGCCAGCAGTAAACAGACAGGGGATAATGAAAAACTGTTTTTT. As protein: CASSKQTGDNEKLFF.

The rearrangement uses TRBV7-9 and TRBJ1-1; TRBD1 is a possible D gene (5 bases). This CDR3 has 14 amino acids. The V gene's germline CDR1 is SEHNR and CDR2 FQNEAQ (reference sequence). V was shortened by 2 bases and J by 9 bases, with 16 bases between the two germline ends. CDR3 coding DNA: TGTGCCAGCAGCTTATCGCGTCGGGGGATGAAAGCTTTCTTT. This sequence encodes CASSLSRRGMKAFF.

Here the CDR3 DNA reads TGTGCCAGCAGCTTAGATAGTACAGGCTACCGTGGCTACACCTTC. It yields the protein CASSLDSTGYRGYTF. This chain links TRBV11-2 with TRBJ1-2, with D possibly TRBD1 on 5 matching bases. V lost 0 bases and J 7 bases, leaving 15 bases between the germline ends. The germline V gene has CDR1 SGHAT and CDR2 FQNNGV. There are 15 residues in the CDR3.

The V call is TRBV7-9, the J call TRBJ1-2; 9 nucleotides match TRBD1. Per germline, CDR1 SEHNR and CDR2 FQNEAQ (reference sequence). The CDR3 sequence is 14 residues long. J was trimmed by 7 bases and V by 2 bases; bases with no gene match: 5. The CDR3 DNA is TGTGCCAGCAGCTTAACAGGGGGCATCGGTGGCTACACCTTC. It is translated as CASSLTGGIGGYTF.

With regard to this clone: The limits of the CDR3 on the DNA are not certain, so only TCRdb's listed CDR3 is given. The rearrangement uses TRBV24-1 and TRBJ2-5; TRBD1, as called in the table, went unchecked against the DNA. The CDR3 length is 15 residues, termini included. Germline V lookup: CDR1 KGHDR, CDR2 SFDVKD. The CDR3 is CATSDSGQGPETQYF.

The chain couples TRBV6-2 or TRBV6-3 to TRBJ2-7, with TRBD1 as a possible D gene (6 bases). From germline, CDR1 is MNHEY and CDR2 SVGEGT. The length of the CDR3 is 14 residues. The V gene lost 5 bases and the J gene lost 2 bases, with 13 bases spanning the gap. CDR3 sequence (DNA): TGTGCCAGCAGTGCCTGGGACACGGCCTACGAGCAGTACTTC. Protein: CASSAWDTAYEQYF.

V and J are TRBV24-1 and TRBJ1-3, with 7 nucleotides matching TRBD1. CDR1 and CDR2 (germline): KGHDR, SFDVKD. The CDR3 has 16 amino acids. The V segment lost 7 bases and the J segment 0 bases; nucleotides outside the gene matches: 8. CDR3 bases: TGTGCCACCAGAGAAACAGGGGCTTCCTCTGGAAACACCATATATTTT. Translating gives CATRETGASSGNTIYF.

The gene calls are TRBV19 and TRBJ1-2; the match to TRBD1 covers 11 bases. Germline V gene sequence: CDR1 LNHDA, CDR2 SQIVND (reference sequence). Trimming removed 3 bases from V and 7 bases from J; junction bases left unmatched: 4. CDR3 length equals 14 residues. CDR3 protein: CASSIPGTGGGYTF. The CDR3 nucleotides are TGTGCCAGTAGTATCCCCGGGACAGGGGGTGGCTACACCTTC.

The chain has TRBV3-1 (or the pseudogene TRBV3-2) and TRBJ1-3, with D possibly matching TRBD1 (5 bases). In germline, CDR1 is LGHDT, CDR2 YNNKEL (reference sequence). This CDR3 region has 14 residues. Trimming pared 6 bases from V and 1 base from J, leaving 10 bases between. The CDR3 DNA follows: TGTGCCAGCAGTGGGGGGGGGTCTGGAAACACCATATATTTT. Its translation: CASSGGGSGNTIYF.

A single count supports this clone. The chain joins TRBV24-1 to TRBJ1-4; tentative D call: TRBD1 (6 bases). This CDR3 contains 16 residues. Germline CDR1 is KGHDR and CDR2 is SFDVKD. The V and J ends lost 5 bases and 0 bases respectively, with 12 bases between them. CDR3 protein: CATSGPGASTNEKLFF. CDR3 coding DNA: TGTGCCACCAGTGGACCAGGGGCGTCAACTAATGAAAAACTGTTTTTT.

V usage is TRBV10-2 and J usage is TRBJ2-1; 14 bases map to TRBD2. Germline CDR1 and CDR2: WSHSY and SAAADI. Trimming cost V 3 bases and J 13 bases; bases outside gene matches: 5. The CDR3 has 14 amino acids. The CDR3 DNA follows: TGCGCCAGCAGTGACCGACTAGCGGGGGGGCCTCAGTTCTTC. It specifies CASSDRLAGGPQFF.

The genes are TRBV5-6 and TRBJ2-1, with 7 positions matching TRBD1. Germline lookup yields CDR1 SGHDT and CDR2 YYEEEE. V lost 0 bases and J lost 9; bases outside the gene matches: 3. The CDR3 sequence is 13 residues long. The DNA for the CDR3 is TGTGCCAGCAGCTTGGTAGGGGGCGGTGAGCAGTTCTTC. Its protein product is CASSLVGGGEQFF.

J is TRBJ1-5 and V is TRBV7-2; TRBD1 aligns across 9 bases. J lost 3 bases, V lost 0 bases, and 3 bases had no gene match. This CDR3 spans 16 amino acids. The germline CDR1 and CDR2 sequences are SGHTA and FQGNSA. CDR3 sequence reads: CASSLAGQGNNQPQHF. In DNA, the CDR3 is TGTGCCAGCAGCTTAGCCGGACAGGGGAACAATCAGCCCCAGCATTTT. Looking up the rest from reference TRBV7-2 and TRBJ1-5 gives the full variable domain: GAGVSQSPSNKVTEKGKDVELRCDPISGHTALYWYRQSLGQGLEFLIYFQGNSAPDKSGLPSDRFSAERTGGSVSTLTIQRTQQEDSAVYLCASSLAGQGNNQPQHFGDGTRLSIL.

The chain has TRBV6-6 and TRBJ2-5, with TRBD2 identical over 8 bases. The CDR3 covers 16 residues. Unmatched junction bases numbered 13, after V lost 6 bases and J lost 4 bases. Germline loops: CDR1 MNHNY, CDR2 SVGAGI (reference sequence). Here the CDR3 DNA reads TGTGCCAGCAGCCCACATAGCGGGGCGCGGGCAGAGACCCAGTACTTC. Translated: CASSPHSGARAETQYF.

The chain recombines TRBV11-1 with TRBJ2-2; D ambiguous. V lost 2 bases to trimming and J lost 5 bases, with 6 bases between them. CDR3 length: 13 amino acids. Germline lookup yields CDR1 SGHAT and CDR2 FQDESV (reference sequence). CDR3 DNA sequence: TGTGCCAGCAGCTTACTGAGAACCGGGGAGCTGTTTTTT. It translates to CASSLLRTGELFF.

The gene calls are TRBV5-1 and TRBJ2-2; D possibly corresponds to TRBD2 (5 bases). CDR3 length: 15 amino acids. The ends were cut back, 4 bases at V and 5 bases at J, with 15 bases in the middle. CDR1 and CDR2 (germline): SGHRS, YFSETQ. The CDR3 reads CASSASPTGTGELFF. The DNA of the CDR3 is TGCGCCAGCAGCGCAAGTCCCACGGGGACCGGGGAGCTGTTTTTT.

The rearrangement uses TRBV23-1 and TRBJ1-2; 11 nucleotides match TRBD1. TRBV23-1 is classed as an ORF, of uncertain function. Trimming cost V 2 bases and J 8 bases; bases outside gene matches: 13. The CDR3 runs to 17 residues. The CDR3 loop is CASSQPRTGQGARGYTF. CDR3 bases: TGCGCCAGCAGTCAACCGCGCACTGGACAGGGGGCGCGCGGCTACACCTTC.

V is TRBV7-9 and J is TRBJ1-1; 8 bases align to TRBD1. The germline CDR1 and CDR2 sequences are SEHNR and FQNEAQ (reference sequence). V was clipped by 1 base and J by 5 bases; unmatched bases: 9. The CDR3 is 16 amino acids. CDR3 sequence: CASSLVMGTGGTEAFF. The DNA of the CDR3 is TGTGCCAGCAGCTTAGTTATGGGTACAGGGGGGACTGAAGCTTTCTTT.

V and J are TRBV4-3 and TRBJ1-6; 9 bases agree with TRBD1. The V segment lost 4 bases and the J segment 10 bases; nucleotides outside the gene matches: 11. Germline assignment: CDR1 LGHNA and CDR2 YSLEER. CDR3 length: 16 amino acids. The CDR3 reads CASSPGQGREESPLHF. The DNA of the CDR3 is TGCGCCAGCAGCCCGGGACAGGGAAGGGAGGAGTCACCCCTCCACTTT.

The CDR3 sequence: CASSRDRSGETQYF. The CDR3 DNA follows: TGTGCCAGCAGCAGGGACAGATCGGGAGAGACCCAGTACTTC. V and J are TRBV21-1 and TRBJ2-5; the DNA was not used to check the table's D call, TRBD1. TRBV21-1 is marked as a pseudogene. The length of the CDR3 is 14 residues.

This chain uses TRBV7-8 with TRBJ2-2; D might be TRBD2 (5 bases). The CDR3 totals 13 residues. V shed 5 bases and J shed 8 bases, with 12 bases lying between them. Germline V gene data show CDR1 as SGHVS and CDR2 as FQNEAQ. CDR3 nucleotides: TGTGCCAGCAGCATAATTTCGGGGGGGGAGCTGTTTTTT. It specifies CASSIISGGELFF. The variable domain in full, with the rest retrieved from reference TRBV7-8 and TRBJ2-2, is GAGVSQSPRYKVAKRGQDVALRCDPISGHVSLFWYQQALGQGPEFLTYFQNEAQLDKSGLPSDRFFAERPEGSVSTLKIQRTQQEDSAVYLCASSIISGGELFFGEGSRLTVL.

The V gene is TRBV6-6, the J gene TRBJ2-3, with D uncertain. Per germline, CDR1 MNHNY and CDR2 SVGAGI (reference sequence). The V gene lost 0 bases and the J gene lost 5 bases, with 6 bases spanning the gap. The CDR3 runs to 13 residues. CDR3 nucleotide sequence: TGTGCCAGCAGTTACTCGGGCAGAGATACGCAGTATTTT. Translating gives CASSYSGRDTQYF.

This sequence joins TRBV5-5 and TRBJ2-2; a weak D match, TRBD1 (6 bases). Per the germline V gene, CDR1 is SGHKS and CDR2 is YYEKEE (reference sequence). The V gene lost 4 bases and the J gene lost 1 base, with 11 bases spanning the gap. This CDR3 comprises 15 residues. CDR3 loop: CASSPWTVNTGELFF. The CDR3 nucleotides are TGTGCCAGCAGCCCCTGGACAGTGAACACCGGGGAGCTGTTTTTT.

V is TRBV29-1 and J is TRBJ2-5; no clear D. The CDR3 length is 12 residues. Trimming cost V 4 bases and J 1 base, with 7 bases left between them. CDR1 is SQVTM, CDR2 ANQGSEA, per germline. This CDR3 reads CSVGPSQETQYF. As DNA, the CDR3 is TGCAGCGTTGGGCCTAGCCAAGAGACCCAGTACTTC.